The entry below gives a single T cell receptor beta chain sequence along with its context. Here immunoSEQ multiplex PCR was the method, and the copy in TCRdb shows in-frame clones only, minus some. The data contain 75,000 to 90,000 clones, around 85% of them singletons. This record belongs to a study of blood T cell repertoires in COVID-19. Looking at the study overall: Acute and convalescent COVID-19 samples came from the United States, Italy and Spain. Sources were T cells, B-cell-depleted T cells, or PBMCs; the material itself was cDNA or gDNA.

The CDR3 length is 15 residues. V gave up 4 bases and J gave up 7 bases; unmatched junction bases: 5. Germline V gene lookup returns CDR1 SGHRS and CDR2 YFSETQ. This receptor was obtained from an elderly man with active or convalescent COVID-19. The sequencing sample was made of peripheral blood. The chain has TRBV5-1 and TRBJ1-6, with 10 bases lining up with TRBD1. The CDR3 DNA is TGCGCCAGCAGCACGGACAGGGGGGTGAATTCACCCCTCCACTTT. The encoded protein is CASSTDRGVNSPLHF.